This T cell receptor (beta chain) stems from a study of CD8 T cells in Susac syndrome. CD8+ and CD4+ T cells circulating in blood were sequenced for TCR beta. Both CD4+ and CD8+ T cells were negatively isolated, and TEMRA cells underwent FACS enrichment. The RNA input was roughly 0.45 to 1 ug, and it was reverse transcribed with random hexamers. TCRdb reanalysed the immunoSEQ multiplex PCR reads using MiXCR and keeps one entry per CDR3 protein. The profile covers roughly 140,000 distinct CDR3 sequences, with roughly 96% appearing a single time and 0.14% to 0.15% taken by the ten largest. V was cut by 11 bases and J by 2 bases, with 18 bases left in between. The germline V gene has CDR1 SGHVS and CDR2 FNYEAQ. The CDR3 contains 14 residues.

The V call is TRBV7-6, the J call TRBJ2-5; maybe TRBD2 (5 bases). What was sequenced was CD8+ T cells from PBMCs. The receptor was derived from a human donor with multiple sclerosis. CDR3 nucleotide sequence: TGTGCCGTCACTTTGAGACGGGGTCAAGAGACCCAGTACTTC. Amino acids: CAVTLRRGQETQYF.